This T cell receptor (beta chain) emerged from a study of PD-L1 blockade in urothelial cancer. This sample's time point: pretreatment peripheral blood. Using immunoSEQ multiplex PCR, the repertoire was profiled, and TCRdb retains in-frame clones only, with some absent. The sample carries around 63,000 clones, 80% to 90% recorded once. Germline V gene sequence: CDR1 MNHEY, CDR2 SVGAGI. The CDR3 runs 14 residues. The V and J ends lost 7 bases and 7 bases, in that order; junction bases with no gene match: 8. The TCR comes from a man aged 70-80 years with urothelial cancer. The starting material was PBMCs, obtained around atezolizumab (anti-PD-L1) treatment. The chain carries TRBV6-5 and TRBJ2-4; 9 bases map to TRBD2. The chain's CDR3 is CASNTAGGPNIQYF. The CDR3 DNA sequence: TGTGCCAGCAATACAGCGGGAGGACCGAACATTCAGTACTTC.